One sample yielded the 14 T cell receptor beta chains listed below, sequenced in a study of cytomegalovirus exposure and HLA in healthy donors. PCR primers comprised 60 Vbeta and 13 Jbeta primers. Only in-frame clones appear in the TCRdb table, and some are missing; sequencing was by immunoSEQ multiplex PCR. This repertoire shows 120,000 or so clones, 78% found once; its top ten account for 1.3%. What was sequenced was PBMCs. The origin of the receptors is a woman aged 25 to 45 in good health and CMV-seronegative.

The rearrangement links TRBV7-2 to TRBJ1-3; 8 bases are a match to TRBD1. Germline V gene data show CDR1 as SGHTA and CDR2 as FQGNSA. Germline trimming cut 4 bases from V and 4 bases from J; bases unmatched to any gene: 3. The CDR3 length is 14 residues. The CDR3 DNA is TGTGCCAGCAGCTCCCAGGGGGCCGGAAACACCATATATTTT. It translates to CASSSQGAGNTIYF.

The V call is TRBV4-1, the J call TRBJ2-1; D is possibly TRBD2 (6 bases). CDR1 and CDR2 from the germline V gene are MGHRA and YSYEKL. Trimming stripped 4 bases from V and 4 bases from J, with 20 bases between. This CDR3 has 17 residues. The CDR3 nucleotides are TGCGCCAGCAGCCGGACGCCGGCTAGCGACGCATACAATGAGCAGTTCTTC. Translating gives CASSRTPASDAYNEQFF.

This chain uses TRBV18 with TRBJ2-1; 10 nucleotides agree with TRBD2. The V gene's germline CDR1 is KGHSH and CDR2 LQKENI. Unmatched junction bases numbered 5, after V lost 3 bases and J lost 9 bases. The CDR3 covers 14 residues. The CDR3 DNA follows: TGTGCCAGCTCACCTCTAGCGGGAGCGTCTGAGCAGTTCTTC. Its protein is CASSPLAGASEQFF.

Only a few counts were recorded for this clone. This rearrangement joins TRBV4-2 to TRBJ2-5, with 14 bases fitting TRBD2. CDR1 is LGHNA and CDR2 is YNFKEQ in the germline V gene. J was trimmed by 7 bases and V by 0 bases; bases with no gene match: 1. The CDR3 sequence is 15 residues long. The CDR3 here is CASSQEGTSGGTQYF. DNA of the CDR3: TGTGCCAGCAGCCAAGAAGGGACTAGCGGGGGGACCCAGTACTTC.

V is TRBV10-3 and J is TRBJ2-3; perhaps TRBD2 as D (5 bases). The CDR3 totals 12 residues. V was pared by 7 bases and J by 4 bases, with 9 bases between. Per the germline V gene, CDR1 is ENHRY and CDR2 is SYGVKD. Here the CDR3 reads CAIKGSSDTQYF. The CDR3 region has the DNA TGTGCCATCAAAGGGAGCTCAGATACGCAGTATTTT.

The chain uses TRBV7-9 and TRBJ2-2; D possibly corresponds to TRBD1 (6 bases). The germline V gene encodes CDR1 SEHNR and CDR2 FQNEAQ (reference sequence). The CDR3 sequence is 17 residues long. V lost 1 base and J lost 7, with 19 bases in between. Here the CDR3 reads CASSLGFSIRGHGELFF. As DNA, the CDR3 is TGTGCCAGCAGCTTAGGATTCTCAATAAGGGGACACGGGGAGCTGTTTTTT.

This sequence joins TRBV6-1 and TRBJ1-2; 9 nucleotides align to TRBD1. The CDR3 runs to 13 residues. The trim removed 5 bases at V and 6 bases at J, leaving 4 bases unmatched. Germline assignment: CDR1 MNHNS and CDR2 SASEGT. The CDR3 sequence is CASSNTGGNGYTF. DNA for the CDR3: TGTGCCAGCAGTAACACAGGGGGCAATGGCTACACCTTC.

This clone was seen only a few times. The J gene is TRBJ2-6, the V gene TRBV6-5, with TRBD2 as a possible D gene (5 bases). Germline V gene sequence: CDR1 MNHEY, CDR2 SVGAGI. The CDR3 contains 15 residues. Trimming shortened V by 10 bases and J by 3 bases, and 16 bases separated the two germline ends. Here the CDR3 DNA reads TGTGCCACCGGACTGACTATAGGTGGGGCCAACGTCCTGACTTTC. Encoded protein: CATGLTIGGANVLTF.

The V call is TRBV7-9, the J call TRBJ1-1, with D tentatively TRBD1 (5 bases). V was clipped by 1 base and J by 5 bases, with 11 bases between them. Looked up from germline, CDR1 is SEHNR and CDR2 is FQNEAQ (reference sequence). The CDR3 contains 14 residues. This CDR3 is CASSLVGRVTEAFF. CDR3 bases: TGTGCCAGCAGCTTAGTGGGCAGGGTGACTGAAGCTTTCTTT.

The chain joins TRBV4-1 to TRBJ1-4, with 7 positions matching TRBD1. V was clipped by 1 base and J by 6 bases; unmatched bases: 8. In germline, CDR1 is MGHRA, CDR2 YSYEKL. This CDR3 contains 16 residues. The CDR3 spells CASSQGLSGGHEKLFF. CDR3 nucleotide sequence: TGCGCCAGCAGCCAAGGTCTCTCAGGGGGACATGAAAAACTGTTTTTT.

This chain connects TRBV29-1 to TRBJ2-5, with 8 bases matching TRBD2. The V and J ends lost 7 bases and 5 bases, in that order; junction bases with no gene match: 9. The V gene's germline CDR1 is SQVTM and CDR2 ANQGSEA. The CDR3 consists of 13 residues. In DNA form, the CDR3 reads TGCAGCGCTAGGTCCAGCGGGGGTGAGACCCAGTACTTC. It encodes CSARSSGGETQYF.

The chain uses TRBV7-9 and TRBJ2-1, with D perhaps matching TRBD2 (5 bases). The CDR3 loop spans 13 amino acids. The germline V gene encodes CDR1 SEHNR and CDR2 FQNEAQ (reference sequence). The V end lost 2 bases, the J end lost 8 bases, and 10 bases lay between the germline ends. In DNA, the CDR3 is TGTGCCAGCAGCTTACGGGGTAGACATGAGCAGTTCTTC. As protein: CASSLRGRHEQFF.

This clone has a single count. The genes are TRBV7-2 and TRBJ1-6, with D hard to call. Germline V gene lookup returns CDR1 SGHTA and CDR2 FQGNSA. The CDR3 totals 15 residues. The V and J ends lost 4 bases and 4 bases respectively, with 11 bases between them. CDR3 region: CASSSIAFYNSPLHF. CDR3 coding DNA: TGTGCCAGCAGCTCCATAGCATTTTATAATTCACCCCTCCACTTT. The full variable domain, in which reference TRBV7-2 and TRBJ1-6 provide the parts outside the CDR3, is GAGVSQSPSNKVTEKGKDVELRCDPISGHTALYWYRQSLGQGLEFLIYFQGNSAPDKSGLPSDRFSAERTGGSVSTLTIQRTQQEDSAVYLCASSSIAFYNSPLHFGNGTRLTVT.

This chain uses TRBV7-6 with TRBJ2-1, with 14 bases aligning to TRBD2. After removal of 1 base from V and 4 bases from J, the junction contained 3 bases not matched to a gene. CDR3 length: 17 residues. Germline V gene sequence: CDR1 SGHVS, CDR2 FNYEAQ. CDR3 loop: CASSLGLAGGLYNEQFF. The CDR3 nucleotides are TGTGCCAGCAGCTTAGGACTAGCGGGGGGGCTTTACAATGAGCAGTTCTTC.